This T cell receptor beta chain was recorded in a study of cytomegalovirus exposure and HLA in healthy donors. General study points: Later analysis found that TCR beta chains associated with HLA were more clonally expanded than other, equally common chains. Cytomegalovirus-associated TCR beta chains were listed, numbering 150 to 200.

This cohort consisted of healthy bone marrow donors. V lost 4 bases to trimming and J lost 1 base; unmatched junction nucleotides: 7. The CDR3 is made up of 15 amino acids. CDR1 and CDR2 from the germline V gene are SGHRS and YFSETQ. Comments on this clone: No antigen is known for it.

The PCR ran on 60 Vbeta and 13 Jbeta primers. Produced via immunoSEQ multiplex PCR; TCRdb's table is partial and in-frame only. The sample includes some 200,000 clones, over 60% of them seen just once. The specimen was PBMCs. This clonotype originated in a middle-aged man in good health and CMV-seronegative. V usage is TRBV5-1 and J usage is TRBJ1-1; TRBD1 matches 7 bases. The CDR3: CASSKQGSGNTEAFF. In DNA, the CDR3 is TGCGCCAGCAGCAAACAGGGGTCAGGGAACACTGAAGCTTTCTTT.